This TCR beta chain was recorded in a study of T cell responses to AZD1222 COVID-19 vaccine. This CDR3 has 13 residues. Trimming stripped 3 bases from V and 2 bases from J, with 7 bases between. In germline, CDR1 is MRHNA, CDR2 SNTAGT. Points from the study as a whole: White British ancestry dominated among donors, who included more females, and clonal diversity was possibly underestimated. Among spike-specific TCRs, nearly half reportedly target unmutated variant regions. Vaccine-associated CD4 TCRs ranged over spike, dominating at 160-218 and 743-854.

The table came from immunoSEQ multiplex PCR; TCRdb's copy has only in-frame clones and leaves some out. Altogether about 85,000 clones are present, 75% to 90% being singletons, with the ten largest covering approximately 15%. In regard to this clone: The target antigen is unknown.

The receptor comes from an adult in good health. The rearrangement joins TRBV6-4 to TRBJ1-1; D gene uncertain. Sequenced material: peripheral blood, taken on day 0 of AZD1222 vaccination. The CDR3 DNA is TGTGCCAGCAGTGAACACCCAAACACTGAAGCTTTCTTT. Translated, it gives CASSEHPNTEAFF.